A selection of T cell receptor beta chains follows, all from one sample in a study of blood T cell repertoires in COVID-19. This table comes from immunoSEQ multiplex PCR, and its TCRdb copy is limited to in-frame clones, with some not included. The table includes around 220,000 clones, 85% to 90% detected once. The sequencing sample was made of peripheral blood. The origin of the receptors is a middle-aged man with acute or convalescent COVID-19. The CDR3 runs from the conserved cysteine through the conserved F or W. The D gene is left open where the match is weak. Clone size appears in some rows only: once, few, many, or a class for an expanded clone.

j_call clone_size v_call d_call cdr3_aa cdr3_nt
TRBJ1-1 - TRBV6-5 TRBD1 CASRRPATGGTEAFF TGTGCCAGCAGGCGACCGGCGACAGGGGGCACTGAAGCTTTCTTT
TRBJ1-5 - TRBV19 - CAIGGGRQPQHF TGTGCCATAGGGGGGGGCCGGCAGCCCCAGCATTTT
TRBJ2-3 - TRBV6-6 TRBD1 CASSRDPRDRGRSDTQYF TGTGCCAGCAGTCGGGATCCCCGGGACAGGGGGCGGTCAGATACGCAGTATTTT
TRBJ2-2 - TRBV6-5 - CASRNPQGGTGELFF TGTGCCAGCAGGAATCCACAGGGTGGCACCGGGGAGCTGTTTTTT
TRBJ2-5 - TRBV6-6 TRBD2 CASRAGPQSGQETQYF TGTGCCAGCAGAGCGGGACCCCAATCCGGCCAAGAGACCCAGTACTTC
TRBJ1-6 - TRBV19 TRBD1 CASSTTGGNSPLHF TGTGCCAGTAGTACGACAGGGGGTAATTCACCCCTCCACTTT
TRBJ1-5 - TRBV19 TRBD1 CASSVDLRQGGKKPQHF TGTGCCAGTAGTGTAGATCTCCGGCAGGGGGGAAAAAAGCCCCAGCATTTT
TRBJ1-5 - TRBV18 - CASSPAGQGNQPQHF TGTGCCAGCTCACCGGCTGGGCAGGGGAATCAGCCCCAGCATTTT
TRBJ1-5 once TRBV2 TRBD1 CASSRQGRNQPQHF TGTGCCAGCAGTCGACAGGGTCGCAATCAGCCCCAGCATTTT
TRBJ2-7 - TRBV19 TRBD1 CASSTQGPLYEQYF TGTGCCAGTAGTACACAGGGGCCTCTCTACGAGCAGTACTTC
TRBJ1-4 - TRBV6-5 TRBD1 CASSPTGVNEKLFF TGTGCCAGCAGCCCGACAGGGGTAAATGAAAAACTGTTTTTT
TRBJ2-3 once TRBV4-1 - CASSLDMGSDTDTQYF TGCGCCAGCAGCCTAGACATGGGTAGCGACACAGATACGCAGTATTTT
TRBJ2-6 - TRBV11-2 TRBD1 CASSSSTGLSGANVLTF TGTGCCAGCAGCTCCTCGACAGGGCTTTCTGGGGCCAACGTCCTGACTTTC
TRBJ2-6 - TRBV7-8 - CASSLARQGGTGANVLTF TGTGCCAGCAGCTTAGCGCGGCAGGGAGGAACTGGGGCCAACGTCCTGACTTTC
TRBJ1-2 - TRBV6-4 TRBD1 CASSLDPTDRANGYTF TGTGCCAGCAGTCTCGACCCAACAGACAGGGCAAATGGCTACACCTTC
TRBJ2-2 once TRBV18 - CASSSNRVETGELFF TGTGCCAGCTCTTCTAACAGGGTTGAGACCGGGGAGCTGTTTTTT
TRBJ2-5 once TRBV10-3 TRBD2 CAISGLAGPQETQYF TGTGCCATCAGCGGACTAGCGGGGCCCCAAGAGACCCAGTACTTC
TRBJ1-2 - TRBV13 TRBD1 CASSLEEDRGANYGYTF TGTGCCAGCAGCTTAGAGGAGGACAGGGGAGCTAACTATGGCTACACCTTC
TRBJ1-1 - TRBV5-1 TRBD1 CASSGTGKVTEAFF TGCGCCAGCAGCGGGACAGGGAAGGTGACTGAAGCTTTCTTT
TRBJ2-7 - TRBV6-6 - CASSNSYEQYF TGTGCCAGCAGTAACAGCTACGAGCAGTACTTC
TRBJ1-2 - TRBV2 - CASMSWLRDTDYTF TGTGCCAGCATGTCCTGGCTCCGGGACACTGACTACACCTTC
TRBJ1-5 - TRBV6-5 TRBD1 CASSYGQGYQPQHF TGTGCCAGCAGTTACGGACAGGGATATCAGCCCCAGCATTTT
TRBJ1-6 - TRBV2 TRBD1 CASSDTGVRSPLHF TGTGCCAGCAGTGACACAGGGGTGCGTTCACCCCTCCACTTT
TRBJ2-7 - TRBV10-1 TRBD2 CASSWGTSRYEQYF TGCGCCAGCAGTTGGGGGACTAGCAGGTACGAGCAGTACTTC
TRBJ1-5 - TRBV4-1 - CASSQREGNQPQHF TGCGCCAGCAGCCAACGGGAGGGCAATCAGCCCCAGCATTTT
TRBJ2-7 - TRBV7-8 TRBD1 CASSWDRTPYEQYF TGTGCCAGCAGCTGGGACAGGACACCCTACGAGCAGTACTTC
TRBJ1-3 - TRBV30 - CAWTSSGNTIYF TGTGCCTGGACTTCCTCTGGAAACACCATATATTTT
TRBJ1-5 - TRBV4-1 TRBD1 CASSQEPGGDCQPQHF TGCGCCAGCAGCCAAGAGCCAGGGGGCGATTGTCAGCCCCAGCATTTT
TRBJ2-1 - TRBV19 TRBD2 CASSMGRGAYNEQFF TGTGCCAGTAGTATGGGCCGGGGGGCCTACAATGAGCAGTTCTTC
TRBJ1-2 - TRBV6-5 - CASSYSQGFYGYTF TGTGCCAGCAGTTACTCGCAGGGCTTCTATGGCTACACCTTC
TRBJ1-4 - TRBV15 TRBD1 CATSRLEGAGREKLFF TGTGCCACCAGCCGGCTGGAGGGGGCTGGTAGAGAAAAACTGTTTTTT
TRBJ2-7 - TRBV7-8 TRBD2 CASSQGLGYEQYF TGTGCCAGCAGCCAAGGACTAGGCTACGAGCAGTACTTC
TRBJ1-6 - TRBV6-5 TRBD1 CASSYSGQGESPLHF TGTGCCAGCAGTTACTCGGGACAGGGGGAATCACCCCTCCACTTT
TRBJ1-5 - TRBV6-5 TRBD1 CASSTQGNQPQHF TGTGCCAGCAGTACACAGGGGAATCAGCCCCAGCATTTT
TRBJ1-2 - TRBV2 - CASSDQSLPGYGYTF TGTGCCAGCAGTGACCAATCCCTGCCGGGCTATGGCTACACCTTC
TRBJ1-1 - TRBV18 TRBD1 CASSPRDRIEAFF TGTGCCAGCTCACCTCGGGACAGGATTGAAGCTTTCTTT
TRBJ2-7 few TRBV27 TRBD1 CASSSDIRTGYSYEQYF TGTGCCAGCAGTTCAGATATACGGACAGGGTATTCCTACGAGCAGTACTTC
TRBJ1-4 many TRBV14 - CASSQARGFMEKLFF TGTGCCAGCAGCCAAGCCAGGGGCTTTATGGAAAAACTGTTTTTT
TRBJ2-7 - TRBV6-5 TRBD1 CASSSGTGGYAYF TGTGCCAGCAGTTCCGGGACAGGGGGCTATGCGTACTTC
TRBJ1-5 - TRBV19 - CASQQINQPQHF TGTGCCAGTCAACAGATCAATCAGCCCCAGCATTTT
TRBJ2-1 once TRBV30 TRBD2 CAWSAGTRAGNEQFF TGTGCCTGGAGTGCCGGGACTAGGGCGGGTAATGAGCAGTTCTTC
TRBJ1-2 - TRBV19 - CASSGQTNYGYTF TGTGCCAGTAGTGGCCAGACTAACTATGGCTACACCTTC
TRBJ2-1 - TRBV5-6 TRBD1 CASSISGQGYNEQFF TGTGCCAGCAGCATTTCGGGACAGGGCTACAATGAGCAGTTCTTC
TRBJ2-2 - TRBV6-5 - CASSRGSVNTGELFF TGTGCCAGCAGTAGGGGTTCCGTGAACACCGGGGAGCTGTTTTTT
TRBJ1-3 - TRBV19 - CASSGQLASGNTIYF TGTGCCAGTAGTGGACAGTTGGCCTCTGGAAACACCATATATTTT
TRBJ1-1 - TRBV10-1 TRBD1 CASSATEGADTEAFF TGCGCCAGCAGCGCTACAGAGGGGGCCGACACTGAAGCTTTCTTT
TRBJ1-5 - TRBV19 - CASTRFSGYSNQPQHF TGTGCCAGTACCAGATTTAGCGGTTATAGCAATCAGCCCCAGCATTTT
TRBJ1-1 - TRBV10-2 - CASSEGSTGKNTEAFF TGCGCCAGCAGTGAGGGGTCGACAGGCAAGAACACTGAAGCTTTCTTT
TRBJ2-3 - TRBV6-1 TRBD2 CASSEPGLAGTSTDTQYF TGTGCCAGCAGTGAACCGGGACTAGCGGGGACTAGCACAGATACGCAGTATTTT
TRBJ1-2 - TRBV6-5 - CASSTRQPSRGYTF TGTGCCAGCAGTACCCGACAGCCCAGTCGGGGCTACACCTTC
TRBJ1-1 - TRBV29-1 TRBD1 CSYRRGLNTEAFF TGCAGCTACCGGAGGGGGCTAAACACTGAAGCTTTCTTT
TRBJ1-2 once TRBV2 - CASSVGGVQGYTF TGTGCCAGCAGTGTGGGCGGGGTCCAGGGCTACACCTTC
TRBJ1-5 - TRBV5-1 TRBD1 CASSLWDRESQPQHF TGCGCCAGCAGCTTGTGGGACAGGGAGAGCCAGCCCCAGCATTTT
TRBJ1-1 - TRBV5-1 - CASSLGGGGGTEAFF TGCGCCAGCAGCTTGGGCGGCGGGGGAGGGACTGAAGCTTTCTTT
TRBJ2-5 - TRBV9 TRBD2 CASSVGGLAGGQETQYF TGTGCCAGCAGCGTAGGAGGACTAGCGGGAGGTCAAGAGACCCAGTACTTC
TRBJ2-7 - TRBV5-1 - CASSLQDSLAGQYF TGCGCCAGCAGCTTACAGGACAGTCTGGCTGGGCAGTACTTC
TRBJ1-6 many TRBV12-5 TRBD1 CASGLMGQAHSPLHF TGTGCTAGTGGTTTGATGGGACAGGCCCATTCACCCCTCCACTTT
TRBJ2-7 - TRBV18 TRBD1 CASSTGTGDEQYF TGTGCCAGCTCAACCGGGACAGGGGACGAGCAGTACTTC
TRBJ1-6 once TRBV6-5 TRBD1 CASVLGQGHNSPLHF TGTGCCAGCGTGTTGGGACAGGGGCATAATTCACCCCTCCACTTT
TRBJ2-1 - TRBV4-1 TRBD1 CASSQSFGTESNEQFF TGCGCCAGCAGCCAATCCTTCGGGACAGAGTCCAATGAGCAGTTCTTC